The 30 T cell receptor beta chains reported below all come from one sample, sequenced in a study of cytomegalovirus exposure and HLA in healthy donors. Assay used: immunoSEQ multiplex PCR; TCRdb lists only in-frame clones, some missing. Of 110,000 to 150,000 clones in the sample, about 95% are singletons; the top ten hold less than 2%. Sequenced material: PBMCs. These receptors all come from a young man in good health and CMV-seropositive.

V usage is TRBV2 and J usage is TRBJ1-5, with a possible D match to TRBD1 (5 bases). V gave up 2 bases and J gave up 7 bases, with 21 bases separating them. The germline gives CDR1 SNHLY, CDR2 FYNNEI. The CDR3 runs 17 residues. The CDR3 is CASSEFWSEGADQPQHF. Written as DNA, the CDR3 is TGTGCCAGCAGTGAATTCTGGTCCGAAGGGGCTGACCAGCCCCAGCATTTT.

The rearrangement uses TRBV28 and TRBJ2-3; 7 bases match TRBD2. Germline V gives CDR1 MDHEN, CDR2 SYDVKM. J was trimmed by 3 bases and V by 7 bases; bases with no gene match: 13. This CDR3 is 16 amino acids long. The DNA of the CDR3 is TGTGCCAGCAAAGTTGGAGGCGGGAGCGGTACAGATACGCAGTATTTT. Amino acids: CASKVGGGSGTDTQYF.

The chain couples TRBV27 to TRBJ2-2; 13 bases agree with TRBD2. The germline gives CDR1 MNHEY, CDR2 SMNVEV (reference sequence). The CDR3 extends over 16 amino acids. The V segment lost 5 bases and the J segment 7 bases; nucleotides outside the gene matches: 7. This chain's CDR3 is CASSPLGTSGIGELFF. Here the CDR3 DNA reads TGTGCCAGCAGTCCCTTAGGGACTAGCGGGATCGGGGAGCTGTTTTTT.

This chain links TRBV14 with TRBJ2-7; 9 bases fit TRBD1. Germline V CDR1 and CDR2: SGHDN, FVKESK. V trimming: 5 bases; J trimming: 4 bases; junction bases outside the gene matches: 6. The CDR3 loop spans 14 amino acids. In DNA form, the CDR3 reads TGTGCCAGCAGCAGGGGACAGGGACATTACGAGCAGTACTTC. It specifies CASSRGQGHYEQYF. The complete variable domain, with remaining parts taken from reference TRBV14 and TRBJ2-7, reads EAGVTQFPSHSVIEKGQTVTLRCDPISGHDNLYWYRRVMGKEIKFLLHFVKESKQDESGMPNNRFLAERTGGTYSTLKVQPAELEDSGVYFCASSRGQGHYEQYFGPGTRLTVT.

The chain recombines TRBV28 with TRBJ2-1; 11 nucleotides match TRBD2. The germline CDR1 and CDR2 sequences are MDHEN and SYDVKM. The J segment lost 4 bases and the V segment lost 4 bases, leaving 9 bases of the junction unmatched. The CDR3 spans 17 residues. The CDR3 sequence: CASSSLGTSGNYNEQFF. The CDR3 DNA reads TGTGCCAGCAGTTCCCTTGGGACTAGCGGAAATTACAATGAGCAGTTCTTC. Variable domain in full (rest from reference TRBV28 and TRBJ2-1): DVKVTQSSRYLVKRTGEKVFLECVQDMDHENMFWYRQDPGLGLRLIYFSYDVKMKEKGDIPEGYSVSREKKERFSLILESASTNQTSMYLCASSSLGTSGNYNEQFFGPGTRLTVL.

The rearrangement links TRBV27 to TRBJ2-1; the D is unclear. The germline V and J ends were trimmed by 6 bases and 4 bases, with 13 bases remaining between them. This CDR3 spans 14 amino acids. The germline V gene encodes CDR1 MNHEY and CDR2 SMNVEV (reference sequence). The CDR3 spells CASSPGGPYNEQFF. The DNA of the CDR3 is TGTGCCAGCAGCCCTGGTGGGCCTTACAATGAGCAGTTCTTC.

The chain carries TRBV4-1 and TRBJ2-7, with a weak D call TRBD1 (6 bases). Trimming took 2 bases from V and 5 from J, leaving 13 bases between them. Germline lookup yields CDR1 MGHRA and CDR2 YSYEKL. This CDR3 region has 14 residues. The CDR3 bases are TGCGCCAGCAGCCAACCAACAGGGATCCACGAGCAGTACTTC. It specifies CASSQPTGIHEQYF.

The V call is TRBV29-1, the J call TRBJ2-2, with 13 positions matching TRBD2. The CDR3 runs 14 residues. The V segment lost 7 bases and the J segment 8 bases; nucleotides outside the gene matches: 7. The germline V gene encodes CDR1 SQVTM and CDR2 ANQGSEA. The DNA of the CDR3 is TGCAGCGCTCTACTAGCGGGAGGGCCGGGGGAGCTGTTTTTT. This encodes CSALLAGGPGELFF.

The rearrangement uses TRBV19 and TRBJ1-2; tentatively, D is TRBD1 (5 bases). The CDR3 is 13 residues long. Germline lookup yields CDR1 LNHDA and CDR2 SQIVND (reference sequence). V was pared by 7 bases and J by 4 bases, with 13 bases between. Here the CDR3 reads CASTLRGSYGYTF. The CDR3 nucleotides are TGTGCCAGTACCCTGCGGGGCTCCTATGGCTACACCTTC.

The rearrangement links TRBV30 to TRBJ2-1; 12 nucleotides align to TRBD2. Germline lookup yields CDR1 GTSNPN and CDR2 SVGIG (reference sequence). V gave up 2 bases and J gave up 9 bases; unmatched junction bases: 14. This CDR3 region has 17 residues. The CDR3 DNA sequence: TGTGCCTGGAGTCGGGAAGCGGCTAGCGGGAGGGAGGGTGAGCAGTTCTTC. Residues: CAWSREAASGREGEQFF.

This CDR3 is CASILYGSEAFF. Here the CDR3 DNA reads TGTGCCAGTATTCTCTACGGGTCTGAAGCTTTCTTT. This chain connects TRBV28 to TRBJ1-1; unclear D gene. CDR3 length equals 12 residues. Germline V CDR1 and CDR2: MDHEN, SYDVKM. The ends were cut back, 9 bases at V and 6 bases at J, with 14 bases in the middle.

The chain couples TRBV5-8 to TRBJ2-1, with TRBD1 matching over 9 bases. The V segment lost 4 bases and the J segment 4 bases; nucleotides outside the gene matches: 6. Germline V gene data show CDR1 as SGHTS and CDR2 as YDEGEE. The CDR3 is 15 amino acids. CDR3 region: CASSHRGQGYNEQFF. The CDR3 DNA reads TGTGCCAGCAGCCACAGGGGGCAGGGATACAATGAGCAGTTCTTC.

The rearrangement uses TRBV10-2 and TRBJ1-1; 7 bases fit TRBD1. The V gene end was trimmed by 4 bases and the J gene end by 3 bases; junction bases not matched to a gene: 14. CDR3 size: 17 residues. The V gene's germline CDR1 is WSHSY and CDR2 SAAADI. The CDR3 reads CASSVEAGGAVDTEAFF. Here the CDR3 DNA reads TGCGCCAGCAGTGTGGAGGCAGGGGGAGCGGTCGACACTGAAGCTTTCTTT.

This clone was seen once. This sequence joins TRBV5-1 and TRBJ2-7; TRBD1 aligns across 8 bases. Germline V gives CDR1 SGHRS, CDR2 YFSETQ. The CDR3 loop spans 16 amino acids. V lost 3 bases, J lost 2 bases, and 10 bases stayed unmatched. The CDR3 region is CASSSQGAVAAYEQYF. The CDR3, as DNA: TGCGCCAGCAGCTCCCAGGGGGCTGTAGCTGCCTACGAGCAGTACTTC. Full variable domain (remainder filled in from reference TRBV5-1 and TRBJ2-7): KAGVTQTPRYLIKTRGQQVTLSCSPISGHRSVSWYQQTPGQGLQFLFEYFSETQRNKGNFPGRFSGRQFSNSRSEMNVSTLELGDSALYLCASSSQGAVAAYEQYFGPGTRLTVT.

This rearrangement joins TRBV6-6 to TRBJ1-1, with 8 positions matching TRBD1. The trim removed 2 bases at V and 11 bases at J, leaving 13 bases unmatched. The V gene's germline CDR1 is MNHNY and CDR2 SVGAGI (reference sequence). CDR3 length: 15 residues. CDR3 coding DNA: TGTGCCAGCAGTTACGGGGGCGGACAGGGCGTATGGGCTTTCTTT. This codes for CASSYGGGQGVWAFF.

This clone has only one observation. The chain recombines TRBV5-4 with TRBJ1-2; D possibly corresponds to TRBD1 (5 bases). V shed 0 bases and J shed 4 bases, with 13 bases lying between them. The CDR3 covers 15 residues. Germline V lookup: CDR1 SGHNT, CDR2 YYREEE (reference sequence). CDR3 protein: CASSLDSGLGYGYTF. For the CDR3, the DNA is TGTGCCAGCAGCTTGGACTCAGGGTTAGGCTATGGCTACACCTTC.

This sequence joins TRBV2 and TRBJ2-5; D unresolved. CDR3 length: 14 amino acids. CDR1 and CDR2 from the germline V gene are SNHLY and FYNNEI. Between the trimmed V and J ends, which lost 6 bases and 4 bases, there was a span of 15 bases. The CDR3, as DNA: TGTGCCAGCAGACCATCGGTTCTAGGAGAGACCCAGTACTTC. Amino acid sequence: CASRPSVLGETQYF.

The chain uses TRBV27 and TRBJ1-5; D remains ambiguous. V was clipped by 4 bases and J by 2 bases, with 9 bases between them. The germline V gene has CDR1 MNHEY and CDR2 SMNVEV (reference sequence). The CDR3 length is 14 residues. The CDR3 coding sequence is TGTGCCAGCAGTTATGGGCTCGGCAATCAGCCCCAGCATTTT. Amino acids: CASSYGLGNQPQHF.

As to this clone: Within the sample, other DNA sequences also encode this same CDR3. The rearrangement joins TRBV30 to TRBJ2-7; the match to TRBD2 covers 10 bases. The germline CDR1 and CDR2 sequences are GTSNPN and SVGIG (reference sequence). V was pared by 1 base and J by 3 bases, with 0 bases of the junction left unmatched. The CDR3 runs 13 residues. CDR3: CAWSGLAGYEQYF. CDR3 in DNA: TGTGCCTGGAGTGGACTAGCGGGCTACGAGCAGTACTTC.

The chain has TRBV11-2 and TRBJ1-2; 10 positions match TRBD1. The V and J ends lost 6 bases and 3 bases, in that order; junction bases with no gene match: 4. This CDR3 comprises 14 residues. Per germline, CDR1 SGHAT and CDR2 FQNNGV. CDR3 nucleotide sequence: TGTGCCAGCAGACGGACAGGGGGAGACTATGGCTACACCTTC. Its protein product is CASRRTGGDYGYTF.

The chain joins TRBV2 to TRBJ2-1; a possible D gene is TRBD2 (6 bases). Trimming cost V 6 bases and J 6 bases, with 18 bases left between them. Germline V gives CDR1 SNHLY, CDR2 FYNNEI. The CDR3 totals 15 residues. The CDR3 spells CASSTDAGRRNEQFF. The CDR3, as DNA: TGTGCCAGCAGCACCGATGCGGGAAGGCGCAATGAGCAGTTCTTC.

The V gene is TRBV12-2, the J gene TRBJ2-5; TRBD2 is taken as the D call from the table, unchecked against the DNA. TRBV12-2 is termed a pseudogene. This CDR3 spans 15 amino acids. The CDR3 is CASRLVSNLQETQYF. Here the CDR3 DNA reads TGTGCAAGTCGCTTAGTTTCCAACCTACAAGAGACCCAGTACTTC.

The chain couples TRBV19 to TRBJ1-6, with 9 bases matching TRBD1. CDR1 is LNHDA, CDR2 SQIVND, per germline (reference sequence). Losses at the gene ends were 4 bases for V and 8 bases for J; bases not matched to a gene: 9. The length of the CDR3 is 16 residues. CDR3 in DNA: TGTGCCAGTAGTACCCTGAGACAGGGGGTAGATTCACCCCTCCACTTT. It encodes CASSTLRQGVDSPLHF.

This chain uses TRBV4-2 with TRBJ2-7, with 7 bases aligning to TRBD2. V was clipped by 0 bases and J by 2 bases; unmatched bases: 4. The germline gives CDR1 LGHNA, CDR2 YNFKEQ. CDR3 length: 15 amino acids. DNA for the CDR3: TGTGCCAGCAGCCAAGAGGAGGGAGGGACCTACGAGCAGTACTTC. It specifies CASSQEEGGTYEQYF.

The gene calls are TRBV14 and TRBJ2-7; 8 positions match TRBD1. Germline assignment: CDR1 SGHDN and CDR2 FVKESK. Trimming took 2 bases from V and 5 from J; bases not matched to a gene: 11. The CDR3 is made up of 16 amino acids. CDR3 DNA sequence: TGTGCCAGCAGCCAAACCAGAGTGGACAGGGCAGACGAGCAGTACTTC. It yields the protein CASSQTRVDRADEQYF.

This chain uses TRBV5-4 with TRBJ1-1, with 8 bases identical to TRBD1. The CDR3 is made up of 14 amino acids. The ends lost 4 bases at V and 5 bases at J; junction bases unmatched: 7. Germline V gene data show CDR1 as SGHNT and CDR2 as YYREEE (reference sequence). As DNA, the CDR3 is TGTGCCAGCAGCCTGGGACAGGATCGTACTGAAGCTTTCTTT. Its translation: CASSLGQDRTEAFF. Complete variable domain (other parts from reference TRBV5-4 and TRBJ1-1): ETGVTQSPTHLIKTRGQQVTLRCSSQSGHNTVSWYQQALGQGPQFIFQYYREEENGRGNFPPRFSGLQFPNYSSELNVNALELDDSALYLCASSLGQDRTEAFFGQGTRLTVV.

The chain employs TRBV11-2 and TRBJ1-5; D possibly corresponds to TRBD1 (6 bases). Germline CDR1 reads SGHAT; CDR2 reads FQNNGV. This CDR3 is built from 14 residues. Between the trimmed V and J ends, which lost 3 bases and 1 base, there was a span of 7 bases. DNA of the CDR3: TGTGCCAGCAGCTTCGGACAGAGCAATCAGCCCCAGCATTTT. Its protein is CASSFGQSNQPQHF.

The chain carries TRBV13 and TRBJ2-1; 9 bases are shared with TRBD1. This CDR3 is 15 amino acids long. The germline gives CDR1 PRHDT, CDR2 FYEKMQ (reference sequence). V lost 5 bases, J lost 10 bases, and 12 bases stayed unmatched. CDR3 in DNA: TGTGCCAGCAGCAGCCGGGACAGGGTCTACAGCGAGCAGTTCTTC. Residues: CASSSRDRVYSEQFF. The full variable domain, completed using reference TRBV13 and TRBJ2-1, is AAGVIQSPRHLIKEKRETATLKCYPIPRHDTVYWYQQGPGQDPQFLISFYEKMQSDKGSIPDRFSAQQFSDYHSELNMSSLELGDSALYFCASSSRDRVYSEQFFGPGTRLTVL.

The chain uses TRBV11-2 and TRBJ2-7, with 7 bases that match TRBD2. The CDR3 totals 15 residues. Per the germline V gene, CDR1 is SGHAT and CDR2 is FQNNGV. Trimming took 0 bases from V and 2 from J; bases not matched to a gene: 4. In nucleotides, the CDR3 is TGTGCCAGCAGCTTAGAGGCAGCGGGGCCCTACGAGCAGTACTTC. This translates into CASSLEAAGPYEQYF.

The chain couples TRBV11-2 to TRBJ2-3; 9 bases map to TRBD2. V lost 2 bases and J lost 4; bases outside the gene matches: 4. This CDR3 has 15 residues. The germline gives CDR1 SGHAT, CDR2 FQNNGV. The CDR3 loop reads CASSLRGLAPDTQYF. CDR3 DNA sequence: TGTGCCAGCAGCTTAAGGGGACTAGCTCCAGATACGCAGTATTTT.